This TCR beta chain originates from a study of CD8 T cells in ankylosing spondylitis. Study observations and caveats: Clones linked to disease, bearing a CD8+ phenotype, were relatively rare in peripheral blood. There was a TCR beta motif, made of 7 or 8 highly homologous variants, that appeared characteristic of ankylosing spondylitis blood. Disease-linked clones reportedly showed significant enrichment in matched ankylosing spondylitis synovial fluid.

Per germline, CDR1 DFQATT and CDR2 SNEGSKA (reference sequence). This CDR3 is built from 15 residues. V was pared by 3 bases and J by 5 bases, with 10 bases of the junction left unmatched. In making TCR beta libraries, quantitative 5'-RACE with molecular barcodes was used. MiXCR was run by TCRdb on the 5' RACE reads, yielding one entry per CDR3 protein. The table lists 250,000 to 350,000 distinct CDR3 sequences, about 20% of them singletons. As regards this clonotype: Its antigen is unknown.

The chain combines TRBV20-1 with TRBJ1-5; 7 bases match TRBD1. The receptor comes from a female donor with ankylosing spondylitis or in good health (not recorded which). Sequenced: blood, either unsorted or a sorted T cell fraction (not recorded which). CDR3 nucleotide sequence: TGCAGTGCTAGTTCCCGAGGGACAGCTGATCAGCCCCAGCATTTT. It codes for CSASSRGTADQPQHF.